These T cell receptor beta chains were read from a single sample in a study of beta chain features in type 1 diabetes. Profiling relied on immunoSEQ multiplex PCR, and the TCRdb table lists in-frame clones only, not all of them. The sample holds roughly 300,000 clones, approximately 9.9% seen once. The sample consisted of central memory CD4+ T cells from blood. Receptors were obtained from a man aged 25-45 years with type 1 diabetes. Each CDR3 is given with its conserved first and last residue. D genes are given only for firm matches. Clone size, where shown, is once, few, many, or a class for clones that have expanded.

TRBJ2-6 | 14 | few | TRBV27 | NA | TGTGCCAGCAGTTCTCTCTCTGGGGCCAACGTCCTGACTTTC | CASSSLSGANVLTF
TRBJ2-5 | 12 | NA | TRBV7-9 | NA | TGTGCCAGCAGCTCCACCGGGGAGACCCAGTACTTC | CASSSTGETQYF
TRBJ2-7 | 12 | NA | TRBV30 | NA | TGTGCCTGGAGTGCCACCTCGGACGAGCAGTACTTC | CAWSATSDEQYF
TRBJ2-7 | 14 | few | TRBV10-1 | NA | TGCGCCAGCAGTACCGGCCAAAGACCATACGAGCAGTACTTC | CASSTGQRPYEQYF
TRBJ2-7 | 14 | few | TRBV7-9 | NA | TGTGCCAGCAGCCCTACATCAAGCTCCTACGAGCAGTACTTC | CASSPTSSSYEQYF
TRBJ1-5 | 14 | many | TRBV28 | NA | TGTGCCAGCAGTTTTGAGTCGGGTTATCAGCCCCAGCATTTT | CASSFESGYQPQHF
TRBJ2-7 | 12 | NA | TRBV6-5 | NA | TGTGCCAGCAGAAAAGCGTCTTACGAGCAGTACTTC | CASRKASYEQYF
TRBJ1-2 | 15 | NA | TRBV7-9 | NA | TGTGCCAGCAGCTTAGCGCTAAACAGGGACTATGGCTACACCTTC | CASSLALNRDYGYTF
TRBJ2-5 | 13 | few | TRBV29-1 | TRBD2 | TGCAGCGTTGAATTAAACGGGAGGGAGACCCAGTACTTC | CSVELNGRETQYF
TRBJ1-5 | 15 | NA | TRBV30 | NA | TGTGCCTGGAGTGTAGGTATCCGGGGTAATCAGCCCCAGCATTTT | CAWSVGIRGNQPQHF
TRBJ2-1 | 14 | many | TRBV7-9 | TRBD2 | TGTGCCAGCAGCTCATCTAGCGGGGAGCGGGAGCAGTTCTTC | CASSSSSGEREQFF
TRBJ1-4 | 14 | few | TRBV9 | TRBD1 | TGTGCCAGCAGCGTAGGGGGACAGGGGAAAAAACTGTTTTTT | CASSVGGQGKKLFF
TRBJ1-5 | 13 | NA | TRBV19 | NA | TGTGCCAGTAGTATATTTCCTTCTCAGCCCCAGCATTTT | CASSIFPSQPQHF
TRBJ1-1 | 14 | NA | TRBV5-4 | NA | TGTGCCAGCAGCTTGGATCGGGGAAGCACTGAAGCTTTCTTT | CASSLDRGSTEAFF
TRBJ2-5 | 13 | NA | TRBV18 | NA | TGTGCCAGCTCCCCCGACAGGCAAGAGACCCAGTACTTC | CASSPDRQETQYF
TRBJ2-5 | 14 | NA | TRBV11-2 | NA | TGTGCCAGCAGCTTAGGGAGATACCAAGAGACCCAGTACTTC | CASSLGRYQETQYF
TRBJ2-5 | 15 | NA | TRBV7-6 | TRBD2 | TGTGCCAGCAGCTTAACTAGCGGGGGGGCGGAGACCCAGTACTTC | CASSLTSGGAETQYF
TRBJ2-2 | 15 | NA | TRBV30 | NA | TGTGCCTGGAGTGTCCAGGGGATGAACACCGGGGAGCTGTTTTTT | CAWSVQGMNTGELFF
TRBJ2-6 | 17 | NA | TRBV5-8 | NA | TGTGCCAGCAGCTTGAAGGAGGTTCTGTCTGGGGCCAACGTCCTGACTTTC | CASSLKEVLSGANVLTF
TRBJ2-5 | 14 | few | TRBV11-2 | NA | TGTGCCAGCAGCCCGGGGACGGGCTGGGAGACCCAGTACTTC | CASSPGTGWETQYF
TRBJ1-2 | 16 | NA | TRBV5-1 | NA | TGCGCCAGCAGCTTGGAGACCGGGACAAACTACTATGGCTACACCTTC | CASSLETGTNYYGYTF
TRBJ1-2 | 14 | few | TRBV5-1 | NA | TGCGCCAGCAGCCCGGCGGGAAGAACGGATGGCTACACCTTC | CASSPAGRTDGYTF
TRBJ2-5 | 15 | few | TRBV29-1 | NA | TGCAGCGTTGAGGTATGGCCACCTAGGGAAGAGACCCAGTACTTC | CSVEVWPPREETQYF
TRBJ2-1 | 12 | few | TRBV30 | NA | TGTGCCTGGCGGGGGCTCCACAATGAGCAGTTCTTC | CAWRGLHNEQFF
TRBJ2-3 | 18 | NA | TRBV18 | TRBD2 | TGTGCCAGCTCACGAATGACTAGCGGGGGGGCCGGAACAGATACGCAGTATTTT | CASSRMTSGGAGTDTQYF
TRBJ2-1 | 15 | NA | TRBV6-1 | TRBD2 | TGTGCCAGCAGTGAACCGACTAGCGGGGCTTCGGAGCAGTTCTTC | CASSEPTSGASEQFF